This entry is about one T cell receptor beta chain. The sample belongs to a study of blood T cell repertoires in COVID-19. This CDR3 spans 15 amino acids. Germline V CDR1 and CDR2: SGHRS, YFSETQ. V lost 1 base and J lost 3, with 12 bases in between. The table came from immunoSEQ multiplex PCR; TCRdb's copy has only in-frame clones and leaves some out. This table has around 250,000 clones, 86% appearing once. This TCR derives from a man in his forties with active or convalescent COVID-19. Sequences were obtained from peripheral blood. The chain employs TRBV5-1 and TRBJ2-3; maybe TRBD2 (6 bases). The CDR3 DNA sequence: TGCGCCAGCAGCTTGCGGGAGAGGTTAACAGATACGCAGTATTTT. Encoded protein: CASSLRERLTDTQYF.